This T cell receptor beta chain was observed in a study of blood T cell repertoires in COVID-19. In the study overall: PBMCs, B-cell-depleted T cells, or T cells provided the cDNA or gDNA that made up the material.

This CDR3 has 14 amino acids. J was trimmed by 6 bases and V by 5 bases; bases with no gene match: 7. The germline CDR1 and CDR2 sequences are MDHEN and SYDVKM. Original handling: Estimation of nucleated cell counts was performed using reference gene primer amplification. Assay: immunoSEQ multiplex PCR; the TCRdb copy retains only in-frame clones and omits some. For V, J and clone size, that table is used; D and trimming come from the DNA. The table records fewer than 250,000 clones, around four fifths of them present only once. The sequencing input was peripheral blood. The genes are TRBV28 and TRBJ1-5; 7 positions agree with TRBD1. The source is a woman aged 60 to 75 with active or convalescent COVID-19. CDR3 residues: CASSNDRVPQPQHF. The CDR3 DNA reads as TGTGCCAGCAGTAACGACAGGGTCCCTCAGCCCCAGCATTTT.